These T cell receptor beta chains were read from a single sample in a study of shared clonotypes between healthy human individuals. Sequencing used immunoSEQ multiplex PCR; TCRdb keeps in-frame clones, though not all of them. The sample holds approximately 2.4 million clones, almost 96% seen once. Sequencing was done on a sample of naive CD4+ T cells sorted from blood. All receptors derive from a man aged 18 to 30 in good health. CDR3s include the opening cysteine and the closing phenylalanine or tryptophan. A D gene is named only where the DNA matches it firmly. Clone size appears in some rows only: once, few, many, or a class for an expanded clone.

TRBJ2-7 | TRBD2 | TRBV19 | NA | TGTGCCAGTAGTACATCCTTCGGGCGGGAGACCTACGAGCAGTACTTC | CASSTSFGRETYEQYF
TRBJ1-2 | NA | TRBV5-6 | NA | TGTGCCAGCAGCTTGGGAATGGCAGGGGACTATGGCTACACCTTC | CASSLGMAGDYGYTF
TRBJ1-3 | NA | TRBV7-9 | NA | TGTGCCAGCAGCTTTACCCAGTTTGACACCATATATTTT | CASSFTQFDTIYF
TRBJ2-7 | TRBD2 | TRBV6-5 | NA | TGTGCCAGCAGTTACAGTAGCGGGAGACTCCACGAGCAGTACTTC | CASSYSSGRLHEQYF
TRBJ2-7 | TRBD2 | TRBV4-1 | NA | TGCGCCAGCAGCCAAGATCTAGCGGGTTCCCCCTACGAGCAGTACTTC | CASSQDLAGSPYEQYF
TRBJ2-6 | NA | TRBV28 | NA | TGTGCCAGCAGGCCTTCCGGGGTCTCTGGGGCCAACGTCCTGACTTTC | CASRPSGVSGANVLTF
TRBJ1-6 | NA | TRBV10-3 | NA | TGTGCCATCAGTGAGTCAGAGAAGGGTTCACCCCTCCACTTT | CAISESEKGSPLHF
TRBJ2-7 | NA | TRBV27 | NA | TGTGCCAGCAGCCCATGGGACTCTAACGAGCAGTACTTC | CASSPWDSNEQYF
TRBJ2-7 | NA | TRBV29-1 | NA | TGCAGCGTTGGGGGGAGCTCCTACGAGCAGTACTTC | CSVGGSSYEQYF
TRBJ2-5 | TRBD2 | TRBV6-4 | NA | TGTGCCAGCAGTGACTGGCGGGAGGGCCATGAGACCCAGTACTTC | CASSDWREGHETQYF
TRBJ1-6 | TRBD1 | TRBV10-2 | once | TGCGCCAGCAACGACAGGGGGCGGGATTCACCCCTCCACTTT | CASNDRGRDSPLHF
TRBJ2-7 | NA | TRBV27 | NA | TGTGCCAGCAGTCCTCTACCGACAGTTTTCTGGGCCTACGAGCAGTACTTC | CASSPLPTVFWAYEQYF
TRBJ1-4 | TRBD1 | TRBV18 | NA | TGTGCCAGCTCACGTTACCCCGGACAGGAGGGGAATGAAAAACTGTTTTTT | CASSRYPGQEGNEKLFF
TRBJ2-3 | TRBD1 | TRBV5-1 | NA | TGCGCCAGCAGCCTCTGGGACAGGGGGACAGATACGCAGTATTTT | CASSLWDRGTDTQYF
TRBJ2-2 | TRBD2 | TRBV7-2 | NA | TGTGCCAGCAGCCCCAGGACTAGCGGGAGGGCGGGCACCGGGGAGCTGTTTTTT | CASSPRTSGRAGTGELFF
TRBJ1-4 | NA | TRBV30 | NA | TGTGCCTGGAGTGTACTTGCCTGGTCTGGAAATGAAAAACTGTTTTTT | CAWSVLAWSGNEKLFF
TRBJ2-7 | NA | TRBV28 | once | TGTGCCAGCAGTCCCCCCCCAGGGGCGAACGAGCAGTACTTC | CASSPPPGANEQYF
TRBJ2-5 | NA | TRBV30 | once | TGTGCCTGGAGTGCCCTCGTAGGGACCCAGTACTTC | CAWSALVGTQYF
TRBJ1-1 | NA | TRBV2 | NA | TGTGCCAGCAGTGATAGGAGGGAAGCTTTCTTT | CASSDRREAFF
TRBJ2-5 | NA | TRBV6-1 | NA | TGTGCCAGCAGTGCAGGACTGGGGTACCAAGAGACCCAGTACTTC | CASSAGLGYQETQYF
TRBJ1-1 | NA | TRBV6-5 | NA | TGTGCCAGCAGACCCCCTGGTGGGAACACTGAAGCTTTCTTT | CASRPPGGNTEAFF
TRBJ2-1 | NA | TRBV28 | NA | TGTGCCAGCACCGGGGGACACAATGAGCAGTTCTTC | CASTGGHNEQFF
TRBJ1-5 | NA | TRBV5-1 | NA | TGCGCCAGCAGCCCGACCGGGACACAAAATCAGCCCCAGCATTTT | CASSPTGTQNQPQHF
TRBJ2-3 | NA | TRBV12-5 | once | TGTGCTAGTGCCCCGGGGCTCCTTACTAGCACAGATACGCAGTATTTT | CASAPGLLTSTDTQYF
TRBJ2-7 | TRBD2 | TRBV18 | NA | TGTGCCAGCTCACCCTCGGGACTAGCTATTGGAGAGCAGTACTTC | CASSPSGLAIGEQYF
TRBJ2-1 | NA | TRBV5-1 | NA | TGCGCCAGCAGCATAGGGGGGAACAATGAGCAGTTCTTC | CASSIGGNNEQFF
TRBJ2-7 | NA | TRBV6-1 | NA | TGTGCCAGCGGCCGGGACTACGAGCAGTACTTC | CASGRDYEQYF
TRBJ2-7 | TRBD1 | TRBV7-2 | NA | TGTGCCAGCAGCTCGGGGACAGCAGACTACGAGCAGTACTTC | CASSSGTADYEQYF
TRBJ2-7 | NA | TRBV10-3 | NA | TGTGCCATCAACCCCGGGGCGACCTCCTACGAGCAGTACTTC | CAINPGATSYEQYF
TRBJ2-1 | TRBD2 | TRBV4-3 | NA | TGCGCCAGCAGCCGAACTAGCGGGAGCTCCTACAATGAGCAGTTCTTC | CASSRTSGSSYNEQFF
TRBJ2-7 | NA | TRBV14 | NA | TGTGCCAGCAGCCAAGAGATGGCAGGGAACTACGAGCAGTACTTC | CASSQEMAGNYEQYF
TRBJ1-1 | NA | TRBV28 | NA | TGTGCCAGCAGTTCGGGACCTCACGGCACTGAAGCTTTCTTT | CASSSGPHGTEAFF
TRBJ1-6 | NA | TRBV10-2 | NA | TGCGCCAGCAGTGAGTCCGTCGGAATTTATAATTCACCCCTCCACTTT | CASSESVGIYNSPLHF
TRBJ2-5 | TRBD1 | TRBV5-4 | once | TGTGCCAGCAGCACGGGACAGGGAATTTTGGAAGAGACCCAGTACTTC | CASSTGQGILEETQYF
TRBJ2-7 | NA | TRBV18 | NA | TGTGCCAGCTCACCCCACAATTACGAGCAGTACTTC | CASSPHNYEQYF
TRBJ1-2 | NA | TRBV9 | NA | TGTGCCAGCAGCGTCGGACCCGAACACTATGGCTACACCTTC | CASSVGPEHYGYTF
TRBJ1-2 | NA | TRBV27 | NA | TGCGCCAGCAGTTTGGCACAGGGCAATGGCTACACCTTC | CASSLAQGNGYTF
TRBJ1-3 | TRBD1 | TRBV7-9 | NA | TGTGCCAGCAGCTCGGACAGGGCTGGAAACACCATATATTTT | CASSSDRAGNTIYF
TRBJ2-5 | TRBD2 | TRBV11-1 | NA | TGTGCCAGCAGCGCCCTACTAGCGGGGGAAGAGACCCAGTACTTC | CASSALLAGEETQYF
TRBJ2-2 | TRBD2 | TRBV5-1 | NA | TGCGCCAGCAGCTTGGCGCCTAGCGGAGAGAACACCGGGGAGCTGTTTTTT | CASSLAPSGENTGELFF